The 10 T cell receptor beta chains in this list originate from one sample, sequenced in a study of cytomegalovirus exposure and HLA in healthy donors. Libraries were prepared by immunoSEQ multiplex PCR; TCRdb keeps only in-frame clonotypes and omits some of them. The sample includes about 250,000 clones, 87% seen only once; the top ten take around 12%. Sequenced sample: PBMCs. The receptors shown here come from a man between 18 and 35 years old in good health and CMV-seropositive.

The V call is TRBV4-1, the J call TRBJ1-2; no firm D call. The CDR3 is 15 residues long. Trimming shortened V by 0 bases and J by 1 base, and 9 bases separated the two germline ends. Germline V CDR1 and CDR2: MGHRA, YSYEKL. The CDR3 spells CASSQEATNNYGYTF. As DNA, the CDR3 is TGCGCCAGCAGCCAAGAAGCAACAAATAACTATGGCTACACCTTC.

In nucleotides, the CDR3 is TGCGCCAGCAGCGGGACTTTTGAGACTGAAGCTTTCTTT. It codes for CASSGTFETEAFF. The rearrangement joins TRBV5-1 to TRBJ1-1, with D perhaps matching TRBD1 (5 bases). This CDR3 is built from 13 residues. CDR1 SGHRS and CDR2 YFSETQ come from the germline V gene. V was trimmed by 4 bases and J by 5 bases, leaving 12 bases between them.

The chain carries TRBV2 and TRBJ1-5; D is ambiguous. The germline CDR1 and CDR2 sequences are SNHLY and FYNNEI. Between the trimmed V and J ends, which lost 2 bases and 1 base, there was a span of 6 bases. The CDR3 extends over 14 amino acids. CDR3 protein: CASSEQDSNQPQHF. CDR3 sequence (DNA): TGTGCCAGCAGTGAACAGGACAGCAATCAGCCCCAGCATTTT.

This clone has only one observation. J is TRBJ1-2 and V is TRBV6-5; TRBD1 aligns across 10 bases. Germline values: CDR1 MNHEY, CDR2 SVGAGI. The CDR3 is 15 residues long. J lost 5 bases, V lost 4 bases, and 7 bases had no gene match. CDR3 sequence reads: CASSSPGTGAYGYTF. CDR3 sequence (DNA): TGTGCCAGCAGTTCTCCCGGGACAGGGGCTTATGGCTACACCTTC.

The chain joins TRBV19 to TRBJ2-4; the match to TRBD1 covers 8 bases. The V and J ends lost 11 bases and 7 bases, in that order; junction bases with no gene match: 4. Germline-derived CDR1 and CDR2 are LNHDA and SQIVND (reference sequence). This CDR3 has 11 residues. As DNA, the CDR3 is TGTGCCGCAACAGGGGGGAACATTCAGTACTTC. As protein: CAATGGNIQYF.

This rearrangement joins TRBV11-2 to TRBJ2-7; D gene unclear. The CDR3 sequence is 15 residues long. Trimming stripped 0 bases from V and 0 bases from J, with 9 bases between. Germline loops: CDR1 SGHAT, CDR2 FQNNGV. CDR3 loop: CASSLDLSVSYEQYF. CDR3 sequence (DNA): TGTGCCAGCAGCTTAGATTTAAGCGTCTCCTACGAGCAGTACTTC.

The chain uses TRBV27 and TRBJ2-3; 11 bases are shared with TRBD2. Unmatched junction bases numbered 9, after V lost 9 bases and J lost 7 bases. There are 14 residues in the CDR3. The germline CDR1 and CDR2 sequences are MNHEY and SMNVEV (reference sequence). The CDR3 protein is CASPRLAGNNTQYF. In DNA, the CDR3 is TGTGCCAGTCCAAGACTAGCGGGAAATAATACGCAGTATTTT.

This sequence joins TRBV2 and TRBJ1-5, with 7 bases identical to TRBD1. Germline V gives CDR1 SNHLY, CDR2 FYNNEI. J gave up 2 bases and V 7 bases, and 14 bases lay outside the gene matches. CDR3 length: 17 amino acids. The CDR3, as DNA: TGTGCCAGCACTGGGACAGTTCAGTCCTCGGGCAATCAGCCCCAGCATTTT. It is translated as CASTGTVQSSGNQPQHF.

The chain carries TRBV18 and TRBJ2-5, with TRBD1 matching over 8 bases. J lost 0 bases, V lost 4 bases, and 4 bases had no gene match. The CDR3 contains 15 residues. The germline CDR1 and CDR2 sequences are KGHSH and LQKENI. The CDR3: CASSRGTGDQETQYF. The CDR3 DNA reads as TGTGCCAGCTCACGTGGGACAGGAGACCAAGAGACCCAGTACTTC.

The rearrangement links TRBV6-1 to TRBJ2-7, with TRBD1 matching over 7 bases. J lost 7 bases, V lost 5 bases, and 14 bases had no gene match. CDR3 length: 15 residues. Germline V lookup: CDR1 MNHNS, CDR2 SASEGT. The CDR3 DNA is TGTGCCAGCAGTTCAAAAGGGGGCCCCTCGACGGAGCAGTACTTC. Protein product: CASSSKGGPSTEQYF.